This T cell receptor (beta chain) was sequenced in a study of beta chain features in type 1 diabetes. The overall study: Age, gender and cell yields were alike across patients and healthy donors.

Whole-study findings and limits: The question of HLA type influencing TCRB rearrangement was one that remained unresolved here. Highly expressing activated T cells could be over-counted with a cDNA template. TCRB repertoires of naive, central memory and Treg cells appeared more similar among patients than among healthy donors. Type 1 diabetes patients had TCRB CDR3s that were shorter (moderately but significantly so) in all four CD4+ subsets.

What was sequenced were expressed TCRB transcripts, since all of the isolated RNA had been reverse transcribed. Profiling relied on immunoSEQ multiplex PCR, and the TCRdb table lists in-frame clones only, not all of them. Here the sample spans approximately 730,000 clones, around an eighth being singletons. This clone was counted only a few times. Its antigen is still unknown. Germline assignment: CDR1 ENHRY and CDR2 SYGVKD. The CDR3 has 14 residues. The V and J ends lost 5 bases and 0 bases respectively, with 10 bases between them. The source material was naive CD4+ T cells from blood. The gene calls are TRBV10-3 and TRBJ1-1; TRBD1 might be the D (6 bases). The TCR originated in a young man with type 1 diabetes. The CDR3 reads CAISRQVMNTEAFF. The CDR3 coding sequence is TGTGCCATCAGTAGACAGGTCATGAACACTGAAGCTTTCTTT.